The present T cell receptor beta chain was sequenced within a study of blood T cell repertoires in COVID-19. Study as a whole: T cells, B-cell-depleted T cells, or PBMCs provided the cDNA or gDNA that served as material.

Assay used: immunoSEQ multiplex PCR; TCRdb lists only in-frame clones, some missing. This sample has roughly 200,000 clones, with approximately 85% found just once. Participants, about 18 to 90 years old, spanned some 23 US areas. This CDR3 has 14 residues. Germline V CDR1 and CDR2: SGHAT, FQDESV (reference sequence). V dropped 4 bases and J dropped 1 base, with 10 bases sitting between them. The source is a middle-aged man who had recovered from COVID-19. The V call is TRBV11-1, the J call TRBJ1-1; the D gene is possibly TRBD1 (6 bases). Specimen: PBMCs or T cells enriched from blood (not recorded which). CDR3: CASSYRDANTEAFF. The CDR3 DNA follows: TGTGCCAGCAGCTACAGGGACGCGAACACTGAAGCTTTCTTT.